This T cell receptor (beta chain) is drawn from a study of blood T cells in healthy people across ages (dated by TCRdb to about 2015). Looking at the study overall: In model experiments, roughly one uniquely barcoded TCR beta cDNA molecule per two T cells was captured by template switching. Age-related changes in TCR beta repertoire diversity were measured in the study by deep sequencing normalized with unique cDNA molecular identifiers. Four age groups were formed from the donors: young (average approximately 15 years), middle-aged (around 41), aged (62) and long-lived (about 75). To avoid experimental bias, donors of different ages were spread randomly across the sequencing lanes. Using the same blood draw, the study looked at two additional independent replicas of 1 million unique cDNA reads for two donors, one aged 18 to 30 and the other aged 80 or older. Broad study findings and their caveats: Donor CMV infection status was unknown, potentially confounding age-related changes in expanded clonotypes. The long-lived group showed more naive CD4+ T cells, fewer expanded clones and increased TCR diversity than the aged group, suggesting age selection. Because profiling used bulk unsorted PBMCs, naive and antigen-experienced compartments could not be compared conclusively. Observed TCR beta diversity per million T cells fell roughly linearly with age, and a significant reduction was already apparent by age approximately 41. There was a strong correlation between observed TCR beta diversity and the percentage of naive T cells measured by flow cytometry. Estimates of total diversity based on one million sequenced T cells were considered lower bounds and underestimates.

As concerns this clonotype: Its cognate antigen has yet to be identified. No much larger clone is present one base from it, and per-base qualities are unavailable.

Sequences LGHDT (CDR1) and YNNKEL (CDR2) are obtained from the germline V gene (reference sequence). Germline trimming: 2 bases from V, 5 bases from J; junction bases outside gene matches: 3. Spanning cysteine to phenylalanine, the CDR3 consists of 15 amino acids. CDR3 DNA only is kept here, 45 bases in frame from base 1. Systemically healthy Caucasian individuals from Russia, roughly 40 in total and aged 6 to 90 years, were included as donors. Around 9.7 milliliters of peripheral blood were collected from each donor into EDTA-treated Vacutainer tubes. Ficoll-Paque density-gradient centrifugation was used to isolate PBMCs, with at least 6.5 million per sample. Trizol reagent was used to extract total RNA from the PBMCs, yielding at least 5.5 micrograms per sample. The percentages of naive CD45RAhigh/CD27high T cells were determined by flow cytometry on a PBMC aliquot from every donor. The library was obtained by 5' RACE. Reads for this sample came from an Illumina HiSeq 2500. A second roughly 7 to 11 cycle PCR used a sample-barcoded 5' primer and a J-beta primer mix. Each TCR beta cDNA molecule received a unique molecular identifier from a template-switch 5' adaptor carrying 12 random nucleotides. Each sample yielded at least 2.5 million CDR3-containing paired-end reads. First-strand cDNA synthesis was performed from all RNA using the Mint cDNA synthesis kit, with priming by a TRBC-specific oligonucleotide. All cDNA was treated with uracil-DNA glycosylase and then went through a first 18-cycle PCR with the universal primers M1SS and BC2_uni_R. On the study's bioinformatics: For normalization, 1 million high-quality reads, each with a distinct molecular identifier, were randomly selected from each sample. Instead of being binned into consensus sequences, reads that shared molecular identifiers were thrown out. MiTCR, set to a Q25 quality threshold and the strictest error-elimination algorithm, was used for CDR3 identification, clonotype clustering and error correction. A nonparametric unseen species model using Euler transformation provided a lower-bound estimate of total TCR beta diversity. In TCRdb, the public reads were trimmed at Q25 with fastp and aligned with MiXCR, with productive beta chains retained. CDR3 protein duplicates are merged, each entry listing the most common genes and DNA. V and J calls and clone size were set by TCRdb, not the authors. This sample is represented by about 1.1 million distinct CDR3 sequences; around two fifths of them were singletons. The ten largest make up about an eighth of the sample.

This receptor was taken from a man between 18 and 29 years old in good health. The sequenced material came from blood. The sequence is built from TRBV3-1 and TRBJ1-5; 10 junctional bases match TRBD1. The CDR3 reads CASSQMGQGHQPQHF. The sequence in DNA is TGTGCCAGCAGCCAAATGGGACAGGGGCATCAGCCCCAGCATTTT.